The clone carrying this T cell receptor beta chain was observed many times. Its antigen remains unknown. The data derive from a study of CD8 T cells in ankylosing spondylitis. One entry per CDR3 protein, called by TCRdb with MiXCR from the 5' RACE reads. The sample includes about 160,000 distinct CDR3 sequences, around a tenth of them seen just once. Whole-study results and caveats: A TCR beta motif of 8 or 9 highly homologous variants appeared characteristic of ankylosing spondylitis blood. As for the disease-linked clones, they showed a CD8+ phenotype and occurred at relatively low frequencies in peripheral blood. Significantly higher representation of disease-linked clones was reported for matched ankylosing spondylitis synovial fluid.

Germline V lookup: CDR1 SEHNR, CDR2 FQNEAQ (reference sequence). Trimming shortened V by 2 bases and J by 0 bases, and 8 bases separated the two germline ends. The CDR3 is 15 residues long. Input material: blood, either unsorted or a sorted T cell fraction (not recorded which). The sequence was collected from a female donor with ankylosing spondylitis or in good health (not recorded which). This rearrangement joins TRBV7-9 to TRBJ1-3, with unresolved D. Here the CDR3 DNA reads TGTGCCAGCAGCTTATCTGTCCTCTCTGGAAACACCATATATTTT. Residues: CASSLSVLSGNTIYF.